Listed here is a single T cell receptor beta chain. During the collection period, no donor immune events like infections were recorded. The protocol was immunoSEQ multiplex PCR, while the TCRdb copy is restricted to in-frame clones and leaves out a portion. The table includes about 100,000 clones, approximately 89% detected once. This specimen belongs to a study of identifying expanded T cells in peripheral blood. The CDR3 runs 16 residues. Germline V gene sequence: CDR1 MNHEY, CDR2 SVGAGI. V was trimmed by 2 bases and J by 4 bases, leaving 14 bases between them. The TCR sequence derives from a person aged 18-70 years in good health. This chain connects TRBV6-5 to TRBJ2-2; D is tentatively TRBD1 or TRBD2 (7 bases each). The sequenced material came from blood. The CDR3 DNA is TGTGCCAGCAGTTACGGCAGGGGGGGATTCACCGGGGAGCTGTTTTTT. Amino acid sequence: CASSYGRGGFTGELFF.